The entry that follows covers one TCR beta chain sequence. Its antigen remains unidentified. Other nucleotide sequences in the sample specify the same CDR3. Naivety among CD8 cells was defined by CD45RO negativity and positive CCR7 selection, thereby excluding terminally differentiated effector memory CD45RA+ cells. The data were obtained in a study of shared clonotypes between healthy human individuals. Turning to the study itself: The donor pool was made up of a couple of women and three men aged 18 to 49.

As handled by the study authors: ImmunoSEQ only sent back junction sequences with no quality scores, so filtering was done differently. The repertoire was sequenced with immunoSEQ multiplex PCR; TCRdb's copy has only in-frame clones and lacks some. V, J and clone size derive from that table, while D and trimming were established from the DNA sequence. The sample comprises approximately 2,200,000 clones, 85% to 95% of which are singletons, and under 2% rests with the top ten. Regarding the study as a whole: Blood was the sole source, and tissue repertoires probably differ. Clonotypes shared by all four sorted-subset donors had higher generation probabilities than non-shared clonotypes.

Germline loops: CDR1 MNHEY, CDR2 SMNVEV (reference sequence). The CDR3 spans 13 residues. V lost 2 bases and J lost 3, with 8 bases in between. Source material: naive CD8+ T cells from PBMCs. V gene TRBV27 combines with J gene TRBJ2-7; no clear D. The clonotype was recovered from a man aged 18 to 30 in good health. Some clones in this sample may be carry-over from other donors' samples. The DNA for the CDR3 is TGTGCCAGCAGTTTAGGGCCCCTCTACGAGCAGTACTTC. Its protein product is CASSLGPLYEQYF.